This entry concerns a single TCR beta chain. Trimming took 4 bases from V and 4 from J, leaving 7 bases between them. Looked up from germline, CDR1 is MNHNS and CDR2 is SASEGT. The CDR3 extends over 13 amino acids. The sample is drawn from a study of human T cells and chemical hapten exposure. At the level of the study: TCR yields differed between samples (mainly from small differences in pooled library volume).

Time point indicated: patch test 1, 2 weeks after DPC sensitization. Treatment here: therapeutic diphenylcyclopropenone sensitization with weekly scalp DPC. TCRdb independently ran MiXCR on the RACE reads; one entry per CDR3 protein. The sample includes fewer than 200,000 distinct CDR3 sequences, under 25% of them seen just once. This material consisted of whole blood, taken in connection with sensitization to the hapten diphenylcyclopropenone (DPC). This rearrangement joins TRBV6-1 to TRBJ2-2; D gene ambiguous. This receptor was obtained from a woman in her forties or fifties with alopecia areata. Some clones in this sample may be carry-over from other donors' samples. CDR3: CASSVETTGELFF. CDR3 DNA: TGTGCCAGCAGTGTGGAGACCACCGGGGAGCTGTTTTTT.